The rows below give T cell receptor beta chains drawn from one sample of a study of technical replicates of blood from several donors. The assay was immunoSEQ multiplex PCR, and TCRdb's table has in-frame clones only and misses some. The sample lists approximately 80,000 clones; roughly nine tenths were seen once. The sequenced sample was T cells isolated from PBMCs. Receptors originate from a human donor in good health. Both conserved end residues are part of each CDR3. D genes are given only for firm matches. Clone size is given for some rows only: seen once, a few or many times, or a class if the clone is expanded.

V,D,J,size,CDR3,DNA
TRBV5-6,TRBD2,TRBJ2-1,-,CASSLVWRGGVPSYNEQFF,TGTGCCAGCAGCTTGGTTTGGCGGGGGGGTGTCCCCTCCTACAATGAGCAGTTCTTC
TRBV30,TRBD1,TRBJ2-2,-,CAWSGKQGAFGELFF,TGTGCCTGGAGCGGAAAACAGGGGGCTTTCGGGGAGCTGTTTTTT
TRBV5-4,TRBD2,TRBJ2-5,-,CASRALREGVETQYF,TGTGCCAGCAGAGCCTTGAGGGAGGGCGTAGAGACCCAGTACTTC
TRBV28,TRBD2,TRBJ2-3,-,CASRLRLAGGPTDTQYF,TGTGCCAGCAGATTGAGACTAGCGGGAGGGCCCACAGATACGCAGTATTTT
TRBV9,-,TRBJ1-6,-,CASSLRPGGSNSPLHF,TGTGCCAGCAGCCTACGTCCGGGGGGGAGCAATTCACCCCTCCACTTT
TRBV30,TRBD1,TRBJ2-3,-,CAWSEGQARGDTQYF,TGTGCCTGGAGTGAGGGACAGGCCCGAGGAGATACGCAGTATTTT
TRBV18,TRBD1,TRBJ1-1,-,CASSTRTGMNTEAFF,TGTGCCAGCTCAACCAGGACAGGGATGAACACTGAAGCTTTCTTT
TRBV30,-,TRBJ1-1,-,CAWRASGNTEAFF,TGTGCCTGGAGGGCCTCAGGGAACACTGAAGCTTTCTTT
TRBV5-4,-,TRBJ1-2,-,CASSLDITPGGDGYTF,TGTGCCAGCAGCTTGGACATCACACCCGGGGGTGATGGCTACACCTTC
TRBV15,-,TRBJ2-7,-,CATSQWADEQYF,TGTGCCACCTCCCAGTGGGCCGACGAGCAGTACTTC
TRBV11-2,-,TRBJ2-1,-,CASSLETASSYNEQFF,TGTGCCAGCAGCTTAGAGACTGCGAGCTCCTACAATGAGCAGTTCTTC
TRBV2,TRBD1,TRBJ1-1,-,CARGQPNTEAFF,TGTGCCAGGGGACAGCCGAACACTGAAGCTTTCTTT
TRBV27,-,TRBJ2-7,-,CASSLSGGNTFYEQYF,TGTGCCAGCAGTTTATCCGGCGGGAACACCTTCTACGAGCAGTACTTC
TRBV20-1,-,TRBJ2-7,-,CSSGDYEQYF,TGCAGCTCAGGGGACTACGAGCAGTACTTC
TRBV28,-,TRBJ1-5,-,CASSFSPYSNQPQHF,TGTGCCAGCAGTTTTTCTCCCTATAGCAATCAGCCCCAGCATTTT
TRBV7-9,TRBD1,TRBJ2-7,-,CASSSRTGIGYEQYF,TGTGCCAGCAGCTCTCGGACAGGGATCGGTTACGAGCAGTACTTC
TRBV4-1,TRBD1,TRBJ1-4,-,CASSQAGTGSEKLFF,TGCGCCAGCAGCCAGGCCGGGACAGGGAGTGAAAAACTGTTTTTT
TRBV28,-,TRBJ2-6,few,CASRGGANVLTF,TGTGCCAGCAGGGGCGGGGCCAACGTCCTGACTTTC
TRBV10-1,-,TRBJ2-2,-,CASGTPKSGELFF,TGCGCCAGCGGGACACCTAAGTCCGGGGAGCTGTTTTTT
TRBV11-3,-,TRBJ2-2,-,CASSTPIWTTNTGELFF,TGTGCCAGCAGCACCCCTATCTGGACAACGAACACCGGGGAGCTGTTTTTT
TRBV4-1,-,TRBJ1-1,few,CASSQPTGNYTEAFF,TGCGCCAGCAGCCAACCCACAGGGAATTACACTGAAGCTTTCTTT
TRBV28,-,TRBJ2-7,-,CASSLSSYGGYEQYF,TGTGCCAGCAGTTTAAGCAGCTATGGAGGCTACGAGCAGTACTTC
TRBV5-1,-,TRBJ2-3,once,CASRNDRETDTQYF,TGCGCCAGCAGAAACGACCGGGAAACAGATACGCAGTATTTT
TRBV19,-,TRBJ2-3,-,CASSIREAGSDTQYF,TGTGCCAGTAGTATAAGGGAGGCGGGGTCAGATACGCAGTATTTT
TRBV30,TRBD1,TRBJ1-5,-,CAWSFSTGYSNQPQHF,TGTGCCTGGAGTTTTTCGACAGGGTATAGCAATCAGCCCCAGCATTTT
TRBV11-3,TRBD1,TRBJ2-7,once,CASSQIPGTGGFRQYF,TGTGCCAGCAGCCAAATTCCCGGGACAGGGGGATTCCGGCAGTACTTC
TRBV7-9,TRBD2,TRBJ2-3,-,CASSLAAGTTDTQYF,TGTGCCAGCAGCTTAGCAGCGGGGACGACAGATACGCAGTATTTT
TRBV11-2,-,TRBJ2-7,-,CASSLVYGKGAYEQYF,TGTGCCAGCAGCTTAGTCTATGGAAAAGGGGCCTACGAGCAGTACTTC
TRBV11-2,-,TRBJ2-5,-,CASSLLLLETQYF,TGTGCCAGCAGCTTACTCTTATTAGAGACCCAGTACTTC
TRBV4-1,-,TRBJ1-1,-,CASSQALLNTEAFF,TGCGCCAGCAGCCAGGCCTTGTTGAACACTGAAGCTTTCTTT
TRBV14,TRBD1,TRBJ2-7,once,CASSQPAGTGTYEQYF,TGTGCCAGCAGCCAACCCGCCGGGACAGGCACTTACGAGCAGTACTTC
TRBV2,-,TRBJ1-2,-,CASGLGHGYTF,TGTGCCAGCGGGCTGGGCCATGGCTACACCTTC
TRBV11-3,-,TRBJ1-6,-,CASSLVGGSPLHF,TGTGCCAGCAGCTTAGTCGGGGGATCACCCCTCCACTTT
TRBV4-2,-,TRBJ1-1,-,CASSHTGKTEAFF,TGTGCCAGCAGCCATACAGGGAAGACTGAAGCTTTCTTT
TRBV11-2,-,TRBJ1-2,-,CASSLGGRNNGYTF,TGTGCCAGCAGCTTAGGGGGGCGGAATAATGGCTACACCTTC
TRBV4-1,-,TRBJ2-5,-,CASISQGQGSMETQYF,TGCGCCAGCATCTCTCAGGGGCAGGGAAGCATGGAGACCCAGTACTTC
TRBV30,TRBD2,TRBJ2-3,-,CAWSVPGLAGGGGYF,TGTGCCTGGAGTGTACCGGGACTAGCGGGAGGGGGGGGGTATTTT
TRBV6-1,TRBD1,TRBJ2-7,-,CASSKTGPSYEQYF,TGTGCCAGCAGCAAGACAGGGCCCTCCTACGAGCAGTACTTC
TRBV10-3,-,TRBJ2-2,-,CAISDFGGTGELFF,TGTGCCATCAGTGATTTCGGGGGCACCGGGGAGCTGTTTTTT
TRBV19,-,TRBJ2-7,-,CASSNWTPSYEQYF,TGTGCCAGTAGTAACTGGACTCCCAGCTACGAGCAGTACTTC